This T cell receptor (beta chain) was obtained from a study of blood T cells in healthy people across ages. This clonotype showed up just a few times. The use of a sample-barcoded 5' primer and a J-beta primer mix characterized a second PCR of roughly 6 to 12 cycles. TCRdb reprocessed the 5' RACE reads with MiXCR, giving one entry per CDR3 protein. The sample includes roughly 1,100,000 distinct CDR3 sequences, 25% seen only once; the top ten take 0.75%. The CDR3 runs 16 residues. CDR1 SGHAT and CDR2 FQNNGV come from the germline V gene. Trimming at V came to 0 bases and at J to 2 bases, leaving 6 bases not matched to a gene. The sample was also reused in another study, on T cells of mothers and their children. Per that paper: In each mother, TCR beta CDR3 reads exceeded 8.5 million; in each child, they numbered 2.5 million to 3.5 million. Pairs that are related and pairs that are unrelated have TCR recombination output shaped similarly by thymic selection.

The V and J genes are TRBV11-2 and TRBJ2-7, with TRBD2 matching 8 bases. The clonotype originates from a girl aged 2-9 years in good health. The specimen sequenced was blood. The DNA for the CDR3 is TGTGCCAGCAGCTTAGAAGGGTTTAGCGGGACCTACGAGCAGTACTTC. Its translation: CASSLEGFSGTYEQYF.